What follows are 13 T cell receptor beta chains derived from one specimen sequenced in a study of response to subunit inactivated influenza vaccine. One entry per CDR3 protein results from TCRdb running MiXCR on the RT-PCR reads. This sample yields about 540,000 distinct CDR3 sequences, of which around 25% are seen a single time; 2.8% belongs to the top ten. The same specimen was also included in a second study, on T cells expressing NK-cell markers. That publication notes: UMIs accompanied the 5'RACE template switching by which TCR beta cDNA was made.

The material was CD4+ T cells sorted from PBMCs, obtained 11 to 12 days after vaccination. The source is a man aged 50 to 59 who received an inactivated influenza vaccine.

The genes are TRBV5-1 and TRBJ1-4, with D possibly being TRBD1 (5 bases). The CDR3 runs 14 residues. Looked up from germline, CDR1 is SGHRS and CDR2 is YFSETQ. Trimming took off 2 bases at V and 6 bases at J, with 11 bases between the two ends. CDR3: CASSFYMGDEKLFF. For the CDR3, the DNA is TGCGCCAGCAGCTTTTACATGGGGGATGAAAAACTGTTTTTT.

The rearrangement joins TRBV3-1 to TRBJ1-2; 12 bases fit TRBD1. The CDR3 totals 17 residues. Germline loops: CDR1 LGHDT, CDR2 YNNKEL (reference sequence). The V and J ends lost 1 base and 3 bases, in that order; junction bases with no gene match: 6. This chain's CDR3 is CASSQAGTGGADYGYTF. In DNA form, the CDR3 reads TGTGCCAGCAGCCAAGCGGGGACAGGGGGCGCCGACTATGGCTACACCTTC.

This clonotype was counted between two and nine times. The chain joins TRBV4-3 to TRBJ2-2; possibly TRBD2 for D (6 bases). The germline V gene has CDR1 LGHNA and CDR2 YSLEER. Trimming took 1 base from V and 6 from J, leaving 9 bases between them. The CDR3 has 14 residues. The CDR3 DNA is TGCGCCAGCAGCCAAGGCGGGGCGTCCGGGGAGCTGTTTTTT. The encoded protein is CASSQGGASGELFF.

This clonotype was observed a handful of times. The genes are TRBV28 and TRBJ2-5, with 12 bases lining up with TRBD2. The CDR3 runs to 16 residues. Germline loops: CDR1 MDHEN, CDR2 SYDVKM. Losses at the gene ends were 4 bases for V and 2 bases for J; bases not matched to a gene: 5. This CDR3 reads CASSSPSGRDQETQYF. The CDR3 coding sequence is TGTGCCAGCAGTTCACCTAGCGGGAGGGATCAAGAGACCCAGTACTTC.

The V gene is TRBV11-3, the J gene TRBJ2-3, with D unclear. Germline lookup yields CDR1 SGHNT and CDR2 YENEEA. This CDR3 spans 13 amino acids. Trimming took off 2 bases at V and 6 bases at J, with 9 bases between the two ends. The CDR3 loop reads CASSLPPADTQYF. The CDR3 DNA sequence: TGTGCCAGCAGCTTACCACCCGCGGATACGCAGTATTTT.

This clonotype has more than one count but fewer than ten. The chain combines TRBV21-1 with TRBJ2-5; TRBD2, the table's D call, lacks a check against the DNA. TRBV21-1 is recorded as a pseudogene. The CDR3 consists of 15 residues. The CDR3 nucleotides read TGTGCCAGCAAAAAGAGCGGGAGGGTGGGGGAGACCCAGTACTTC. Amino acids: CASKKSGRVGETQYF.

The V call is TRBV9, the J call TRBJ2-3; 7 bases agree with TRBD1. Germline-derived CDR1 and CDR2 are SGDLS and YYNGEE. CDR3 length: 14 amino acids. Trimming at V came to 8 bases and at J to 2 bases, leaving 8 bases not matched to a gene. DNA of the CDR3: TGTGCCAGTACGACAGGGCCAGACACAGATACGCAGTATTTT. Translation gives CASTTGPDTDTQYF.

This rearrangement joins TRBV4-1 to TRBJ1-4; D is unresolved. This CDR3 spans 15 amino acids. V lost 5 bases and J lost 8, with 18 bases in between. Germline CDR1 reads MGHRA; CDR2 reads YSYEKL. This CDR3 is CASSKRSGDQEKLFF. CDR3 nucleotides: TGCGCCAGCAGCAAACGGAGCGGAGACCAGGAAAAACTGTTTTTT.

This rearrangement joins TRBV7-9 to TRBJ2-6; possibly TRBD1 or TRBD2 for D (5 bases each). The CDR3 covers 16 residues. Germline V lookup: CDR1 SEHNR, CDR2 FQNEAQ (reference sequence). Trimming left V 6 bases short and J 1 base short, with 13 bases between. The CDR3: CASRQWGMSGANVLTF. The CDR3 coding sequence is TGTGCCAGCAGGCAATGGGGGATGTCTGGGGCCAACGTCCTGACTTTC.

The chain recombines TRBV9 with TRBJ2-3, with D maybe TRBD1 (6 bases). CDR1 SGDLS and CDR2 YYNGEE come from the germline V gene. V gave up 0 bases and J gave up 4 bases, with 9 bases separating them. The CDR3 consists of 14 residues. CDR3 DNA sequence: TGTGCCAGCAGCGTAGACACAGGGCCAGATACGCAGTATTTT. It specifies CASSVDTGPDTQYF.

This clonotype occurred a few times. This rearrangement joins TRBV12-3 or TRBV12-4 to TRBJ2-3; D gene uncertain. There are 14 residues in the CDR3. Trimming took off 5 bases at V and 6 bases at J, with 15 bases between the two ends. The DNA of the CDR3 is TGTGCCAGCAGTCCGGTGGGTGGGTCGGATACGCAGTATTTT. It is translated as CASSPVGGSDTQYF.

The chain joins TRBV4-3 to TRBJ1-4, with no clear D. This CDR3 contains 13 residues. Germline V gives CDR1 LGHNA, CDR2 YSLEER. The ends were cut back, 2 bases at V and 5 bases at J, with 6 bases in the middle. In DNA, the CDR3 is TGCGCCAGCAGCCAAAGTGGGAATGAAAAACTGTTTTTT. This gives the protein CASSQSGNEKLFF.

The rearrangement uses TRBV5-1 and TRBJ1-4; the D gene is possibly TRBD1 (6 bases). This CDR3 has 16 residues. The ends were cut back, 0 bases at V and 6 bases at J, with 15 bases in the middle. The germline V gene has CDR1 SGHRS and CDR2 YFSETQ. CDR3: CASSLEGGRSHEKLFF. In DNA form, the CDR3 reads TGCGCCAGCAGCTTGGAAGGGGGGAGAAGTCATGAAAAACTGTTTTTT.